This passage covers 7 T cell receptor beta chains from one sample sequenced in a study of control samples from healthy donors and cancer patients. TCRdb keeps only in-frame clones here, not all; method: immunoSEQ multiplex PCR. The sample lists some 74,000 clones; around 80% were seen once. The sample was blood. Receptors originate from a man aged 55 to 70 in good health.

V gene TRBV28 combines with J gene TRBJ1-2, with unresolved D. The V end lost 4 bases, the J end lost 7 bases, and 10 bases lay between the germline ends. The CDR3 contains 12 residues. Germline V lookup: CDR1 MDHEN, CDR2 SYDVKM. CDR3 in amino acids: CASSSTVSGYTF. The CDR3 DNA follows: TGTGCCAGCAGTTCGACGGTTAGTGGCTACACCTTC.

V usage is TRBV5-1 and J usage is TRBJ2-7, with a weak D call TRBD1 (5 bases). Germline V CDR1 and CDR2: SGHRS, YFSETQ. The V end was cut by 0 bases, the J end by 5 bases, with 15 bases between. The CDR3 is 15 residues long. CDR3 bases: TGCGCCAGCAGCTTGGATGGGGCCTCTCGGGACGAGCAGTACTTC. Protein: CASSLDGASRDEQYF.

V and J are TRBV19 and TRBJ2-1; 8 positions agree with TRBD2. The trim removed 6 bases at V and 8 bases at J, leaving 12 bases unmatched. This CDR3 is 15 amino acids long. Germline assignment: CDR1 LNHDA and CDR2 SQIVND (reference sequence). The CDR3 protein is CASSTRGSGSHEQFF. The CDR3 coding sequence is TGTGCCAGTAGCACTCGCGGCAGCGGGAGCCATGAGCAGTTCTTC.

The rearrangement links TRBV3-1 (or the pseudogene TRBV3-2) to TRBJ2-1, with D unclear. Germline CDR1 and CDR2: LGHDT and YNNKEL (reference sequence). Trimming removed 4 bases at V and 7 bases at J, with 20 bases between. This CDR3 has 16 residues. The CDR3 coding sequence is TGTGCCAGCAGCCCCCCTCTAAAGCGCGGAAGGAATGAGCAGTTCTTC. It codes for CASSPPLKRGRNEQFF.

The chain combines TRBV7-2 with TRBJ1-1; no definite D call. Between the trimmed V and J ends, which lost 3 bases and 3 bases, there was a span of 8 bases. The germline gives CDR1 SGHTA, CDR2 FQGNSA. CDR3 length equals 13 residues. CDR3 bases: TGTGCCAGCAGCTTCGGGAGGCACACTGAAGCTTTCTTT. This sequence encodes CASSFGRHTEAFF.

DNA of the CDR3: TGTGCCAGCAGCTATCCTGGGGCCAACGTCCTGACTTTC. Protein: CASSYPGANVLTF. V and J are TRBV7-8 and TRBJ2-6, with D hard to call. The CDR3 length is 13 residues. Trimming cost V 4 bases and J 2 bases, with 3 bases left between them. The V gene's germline CDR1 is SGHVS and CDR2 FQNEAQ.

The V and J genes are TRBV12-5 and TRBJ2-3; unclear D gene. From germline, CDR1 is LGHNT and CDR2 FRNRAP. The CDR3 consists of 11 residues. The V and J ends lost 3 bases and 3 bases respectively, with 1 base between them. The CDR3 bases are TGTGCTAGTGGTTTAACAGATACGCAGTATTTT. Translation gives CASGLTDTQYF.